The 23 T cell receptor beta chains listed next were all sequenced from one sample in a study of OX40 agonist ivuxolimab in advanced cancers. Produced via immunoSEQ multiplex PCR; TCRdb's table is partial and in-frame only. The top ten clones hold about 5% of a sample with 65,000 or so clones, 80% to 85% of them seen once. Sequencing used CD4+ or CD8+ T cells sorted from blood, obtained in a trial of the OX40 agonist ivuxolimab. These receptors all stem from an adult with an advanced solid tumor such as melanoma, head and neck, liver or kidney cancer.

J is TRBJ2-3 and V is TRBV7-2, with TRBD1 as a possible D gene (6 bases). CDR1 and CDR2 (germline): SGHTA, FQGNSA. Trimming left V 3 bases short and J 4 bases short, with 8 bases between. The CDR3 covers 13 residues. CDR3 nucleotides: TGTGCCAGCAGCTTCCCAGGGGCAGATACGCAGTATTTT. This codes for CASSFPGADTQYF.

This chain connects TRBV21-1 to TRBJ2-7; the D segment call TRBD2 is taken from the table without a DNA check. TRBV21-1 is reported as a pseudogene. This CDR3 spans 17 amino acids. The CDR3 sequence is CASSKTEAGGPSAEQYF. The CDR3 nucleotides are TGTGCCAGCAGCAAAACAGAGGCGGGAGGGCCCTCCGCCGAGCAGTACTTC.

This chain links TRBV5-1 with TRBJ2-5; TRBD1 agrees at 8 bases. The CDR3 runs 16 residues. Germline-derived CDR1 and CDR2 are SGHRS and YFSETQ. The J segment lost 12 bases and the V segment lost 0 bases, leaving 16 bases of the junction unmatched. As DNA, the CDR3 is TGCGCCAGCAGCTTGGGGTTTGGGGACAGGAGAGACAAAAAGTACTTC. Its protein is CASSLGFGDRRDKKYF. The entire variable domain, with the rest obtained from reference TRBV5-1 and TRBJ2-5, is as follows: KAGVTQTPRYLIKTRGQQVTLSCSPISGHRSVSWYQQTPGQGLQFLFEYFSETQRNKGNFPGRFSGRQFSNSRSEMNVSTLELGDSALYLCASSLGFGDRRDKKYFGPGTRLLVL.

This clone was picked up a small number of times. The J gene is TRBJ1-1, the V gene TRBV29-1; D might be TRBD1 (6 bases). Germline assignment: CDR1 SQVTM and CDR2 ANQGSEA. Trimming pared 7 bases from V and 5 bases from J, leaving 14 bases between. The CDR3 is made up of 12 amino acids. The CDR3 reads CSGGGRTTEAFF. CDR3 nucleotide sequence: TGCAGCGGGGGGGGCCGTACGACTGAAGCTTTCTTT.

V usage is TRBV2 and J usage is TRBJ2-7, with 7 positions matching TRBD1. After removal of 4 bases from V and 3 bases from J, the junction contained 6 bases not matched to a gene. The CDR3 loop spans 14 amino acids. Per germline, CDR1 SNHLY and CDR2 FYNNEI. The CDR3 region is CASSGGQGVYEQYF. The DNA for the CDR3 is TGTGCCAGCAGTGGGGGTCAGGGGGTCTACGAGCAGTACTTC.

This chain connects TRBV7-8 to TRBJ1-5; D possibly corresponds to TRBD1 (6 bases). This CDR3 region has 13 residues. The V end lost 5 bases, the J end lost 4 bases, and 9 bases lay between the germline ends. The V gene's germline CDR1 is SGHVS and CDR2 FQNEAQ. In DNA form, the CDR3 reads TGTGCCAGCAGCGCTACAGGGAATCAGCCCCAGCATTTT. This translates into CASSATGNQPQHF.

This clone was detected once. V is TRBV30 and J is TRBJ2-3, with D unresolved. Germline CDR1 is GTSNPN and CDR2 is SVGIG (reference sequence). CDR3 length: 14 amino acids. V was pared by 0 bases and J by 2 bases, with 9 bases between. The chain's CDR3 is CAWSVPSLTDTQYF. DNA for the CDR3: TGTGCCTGGAGTGTACCCAGCCTCACAGATACGCAGTATTTT.

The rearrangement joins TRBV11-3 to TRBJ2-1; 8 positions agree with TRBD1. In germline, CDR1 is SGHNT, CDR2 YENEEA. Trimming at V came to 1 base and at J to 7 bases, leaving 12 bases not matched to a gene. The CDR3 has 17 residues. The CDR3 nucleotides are TGTGCCAGCAGCTTAGCGGTGAGAGGACAGGGACGGAATGAGCAGTTCTTC. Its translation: CASSLAVRGQGRNEQFF.

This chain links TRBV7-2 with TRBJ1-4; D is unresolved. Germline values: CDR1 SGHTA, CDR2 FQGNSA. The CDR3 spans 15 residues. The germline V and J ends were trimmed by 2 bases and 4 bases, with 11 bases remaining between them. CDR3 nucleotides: TGTGCCAGCAGCTTAACTTCCGGGCTTAATGAAAAACTGTTTTTT. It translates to CASSLTSGLNEKLFF.

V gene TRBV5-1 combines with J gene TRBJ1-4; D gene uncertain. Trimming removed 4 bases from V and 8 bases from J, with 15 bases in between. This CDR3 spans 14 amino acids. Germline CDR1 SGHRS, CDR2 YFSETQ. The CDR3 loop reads CASSGTAGEEKLFF. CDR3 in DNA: TGCGCCAGCAGCGGCACGGCAGGAGAGGAAAAACTGTTTTTT.

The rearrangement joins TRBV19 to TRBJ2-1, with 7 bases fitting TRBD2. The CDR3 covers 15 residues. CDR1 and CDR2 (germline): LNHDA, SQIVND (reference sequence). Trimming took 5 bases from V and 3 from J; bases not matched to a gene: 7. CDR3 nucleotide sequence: TGTGCCAGTAGTCGGCCGCGGGAGCGCTACAATGAGCAGTTCTTC. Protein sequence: CASSRPRERYNEQFF.

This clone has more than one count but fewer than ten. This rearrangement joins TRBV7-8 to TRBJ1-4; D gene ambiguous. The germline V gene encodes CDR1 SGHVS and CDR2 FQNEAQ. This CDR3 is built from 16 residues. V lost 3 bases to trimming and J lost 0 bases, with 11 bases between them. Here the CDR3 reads CASSFSYYSTNEKLFF. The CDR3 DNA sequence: TGTGCCAGCAGCTTCTCCTATTACTCAACTAATGAAAAACTGTTTTTT.

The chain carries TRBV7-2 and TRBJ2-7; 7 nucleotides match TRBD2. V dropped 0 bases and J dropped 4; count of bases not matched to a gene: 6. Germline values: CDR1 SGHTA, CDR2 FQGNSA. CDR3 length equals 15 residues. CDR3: CASSLAPTSRYEQYF. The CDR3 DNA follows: TGTGCCAGCAGCTTAGCGCCGACTAGCAGGTACGAGCAGTACTTC.

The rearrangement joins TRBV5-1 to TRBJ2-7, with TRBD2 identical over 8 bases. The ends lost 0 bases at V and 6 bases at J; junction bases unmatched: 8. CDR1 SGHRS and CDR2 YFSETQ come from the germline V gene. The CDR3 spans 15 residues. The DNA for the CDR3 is TGCGCCAGCAGCTTGGGTTCGGGACTAGAAGGCGAGCAGTACTTC. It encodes CASSLGSGLEGEQYF.

The CDR3 reads CASSSREANSPLHF. Written as DNA, the CDR3 is TGTGCCAGCAGCTCCAGGGAGGCTAATTCACCCCTCCACTTT. This chain joins TRBV7-6 and TRBJ1-6; possibly TRBD1 for D (5 bases). Looked up from germline, CDR1 is SGHVS and CDR2 is FNYEAQ. The CDR3 extends over 14 amino acids. V gave up 4 bases and J gave up 6 bases, with 10 bases separating them. Full variable domain (rest looked up from reference TRBV7-6 and TRBJ1-6): GAGVSQSPRYKVTKRGQDVALRCDPISGHVSLYWYRQALGQGPEFLTYFNYEAQQDKSGLPNDRFSAERPEGSISTLTIQRTEQRDSAMYRCASSSREANSPLHFGNGTRLTVT.

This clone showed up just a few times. The CDR3 region is CASSQDHKGPTKDTQYF. Here the CDR3 DNA reads TGTGCCAGCAGCCAAGATCACAAGGGCCCCACAAAGGATACGCAGTATTTT. The chain has TRBV14 and TRBJ2-3, with unresolved D. CDR3 length: 17 residues. V shed 0 bases and J shed 6 bases, with 19 bases lying between them. Germline V gene data show CDR1 as SGHDN and CDR2 as FVKESK.

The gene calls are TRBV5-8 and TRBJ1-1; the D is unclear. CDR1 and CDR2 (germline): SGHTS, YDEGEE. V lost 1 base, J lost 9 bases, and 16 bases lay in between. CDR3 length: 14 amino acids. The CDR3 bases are TGTGCCAGCAGCTTGTGGCGGACGCAAGAGAAAGCTTTCTTT. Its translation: CASSLWRTQEKAFF.

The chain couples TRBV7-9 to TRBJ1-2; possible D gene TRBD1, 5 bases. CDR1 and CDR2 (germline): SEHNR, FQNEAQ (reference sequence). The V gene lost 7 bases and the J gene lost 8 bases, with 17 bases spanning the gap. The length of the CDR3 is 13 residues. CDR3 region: CASNQVGGKGYTF. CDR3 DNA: TGTGCCAGCAACCAAGTCGGGGGGAAAGGCTACACCTTC.

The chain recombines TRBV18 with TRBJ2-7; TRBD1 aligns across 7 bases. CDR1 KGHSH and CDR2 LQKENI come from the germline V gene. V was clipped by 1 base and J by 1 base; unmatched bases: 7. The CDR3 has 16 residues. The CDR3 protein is CASSPLETGNSYEQYF. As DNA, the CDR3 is TGTGCCAGCTCACCACTCGAGACAGGGAATTCCTACGAGCAGTACTTC.

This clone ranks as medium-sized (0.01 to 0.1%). CDR3 protein: CASSPGADPRNIQYF. The CDR3 region has the DNA TGTGCCAGCAGTCCGGGCGCAGACCCGAGGAACATTCAGTACTTC. The V gene is TRBV27, the J gene TRBJ2-4; D ambiguous. Germline V CDR1 and CDR2: MNHEY, SMNVEV (reference sequence). The CDR3 is 15 residues long. The V end lost 5 bases, the J end lost 7 bases, and 18 bases lay between the germline ends.

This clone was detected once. CDR3 DNA: TGTGCCAGTAGTAATTGGCTCAGGGGAATTTCTGGAAACACCATATATTTT. As protein: CASSNWLRGISGNTIYF. V and J are TRBV19 and TRBJ1-3; a possible D gene is TRBD1 (6 bases). With 4 bases removed from V and 1 base from J, the gap between germline ends came to 17 bases. The CDR3 sequence is 17 residues long. Germline V gene sequence: CDR1 LNHDA, CDR2 SQIVND (reference sequence).

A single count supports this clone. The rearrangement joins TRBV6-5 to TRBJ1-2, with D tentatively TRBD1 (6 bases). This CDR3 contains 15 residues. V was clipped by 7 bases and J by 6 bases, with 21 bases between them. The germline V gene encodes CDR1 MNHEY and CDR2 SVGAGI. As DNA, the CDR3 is TGTGCCAGCACCACCGTGGCGGGCAGGGGAAATGGCTACACCTTC. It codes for CASTTVAGRGNGYTF.

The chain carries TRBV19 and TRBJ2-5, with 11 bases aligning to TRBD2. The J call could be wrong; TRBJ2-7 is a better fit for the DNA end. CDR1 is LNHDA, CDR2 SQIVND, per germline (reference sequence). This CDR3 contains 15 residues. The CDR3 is CASSTLAGGAYEQYF. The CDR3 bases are TGTGCCAGTAGTACGCTAGCGGGGGGCGCCTACGAGCAGTACTTC.